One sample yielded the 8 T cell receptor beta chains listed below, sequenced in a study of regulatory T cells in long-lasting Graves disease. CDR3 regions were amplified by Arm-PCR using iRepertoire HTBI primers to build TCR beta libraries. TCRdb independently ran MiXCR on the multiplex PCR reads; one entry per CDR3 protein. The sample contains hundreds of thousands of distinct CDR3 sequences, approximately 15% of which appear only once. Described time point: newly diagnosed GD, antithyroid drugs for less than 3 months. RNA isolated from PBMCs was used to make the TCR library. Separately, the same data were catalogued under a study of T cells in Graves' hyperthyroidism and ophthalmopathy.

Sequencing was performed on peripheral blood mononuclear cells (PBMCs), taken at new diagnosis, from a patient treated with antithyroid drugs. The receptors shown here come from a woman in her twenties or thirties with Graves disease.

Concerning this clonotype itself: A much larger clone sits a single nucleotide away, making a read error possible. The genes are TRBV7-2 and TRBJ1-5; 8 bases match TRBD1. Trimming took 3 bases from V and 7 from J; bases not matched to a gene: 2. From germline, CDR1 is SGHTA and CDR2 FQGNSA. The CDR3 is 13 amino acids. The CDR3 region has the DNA TGTGCCAGCAGCTTCGCAGGGGGCCAGCCCCAGCATTTT. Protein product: CASSFAGGQPQHF.

CDR3 protein: CASSQAGGASNEQFF. CDR3 DNA sequence: TGCGCCAGCAGCCAGGCGGGGGGAGCTAGCAATGAGCAGTTCTTC. This sequence joins TRBV4-1 and TRBJ2-1, with 8 bases matching TRBD2. Trimming removed 3 bases from V and 6 bases from J; junction bases left unmatched: 7. CDR3 length equals 15 residues. Germline V lookup: CDR1 MGHRA, CDR2 YSYEKL.

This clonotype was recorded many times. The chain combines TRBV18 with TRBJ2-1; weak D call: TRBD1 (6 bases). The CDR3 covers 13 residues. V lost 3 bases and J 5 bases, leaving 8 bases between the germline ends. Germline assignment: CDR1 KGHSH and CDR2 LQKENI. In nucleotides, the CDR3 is TGTGCCAGCTCACCGGACAGAAACAATGAGCAGTTCTTC. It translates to CASSPDRNNEQFF.

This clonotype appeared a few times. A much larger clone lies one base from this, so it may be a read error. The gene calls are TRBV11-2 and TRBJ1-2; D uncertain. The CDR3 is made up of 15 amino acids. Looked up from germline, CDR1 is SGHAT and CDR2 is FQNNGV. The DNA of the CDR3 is TGTGCCGGCAGCTCCATTGTCGGACCGGGCTATGGCTACACCTTC. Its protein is CAGSSIVGPGYGYTF.

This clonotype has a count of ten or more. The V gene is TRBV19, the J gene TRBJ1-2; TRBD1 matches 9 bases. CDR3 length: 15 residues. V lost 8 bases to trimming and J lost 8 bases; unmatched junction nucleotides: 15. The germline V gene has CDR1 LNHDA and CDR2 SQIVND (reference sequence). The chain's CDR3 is CASAMRDRANRGYTF. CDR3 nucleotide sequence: TGTGCCAGTGCGATGAGGGACAGGGCAAATAGAGGCTACACCTTC.

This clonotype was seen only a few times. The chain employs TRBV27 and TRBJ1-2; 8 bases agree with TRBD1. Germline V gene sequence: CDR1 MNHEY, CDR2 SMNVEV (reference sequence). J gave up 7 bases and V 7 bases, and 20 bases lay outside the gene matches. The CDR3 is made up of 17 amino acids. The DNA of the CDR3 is TGTGCCAGCAAAGACCGAGACAGGGGCTCGATAGGAGGTGGCTACACCTTC. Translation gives CASKDRDRGSIGGGYTF.

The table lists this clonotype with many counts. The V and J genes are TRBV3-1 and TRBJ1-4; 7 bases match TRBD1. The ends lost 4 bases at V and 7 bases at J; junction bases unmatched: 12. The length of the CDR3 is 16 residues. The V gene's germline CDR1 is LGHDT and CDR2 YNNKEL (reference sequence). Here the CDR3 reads CASSPALTGAGEKLFF. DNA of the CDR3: TGTGCCAGCAGCCCGGCTCTAACAGGGGCGGGTGAAAAACTGTTTTTT.

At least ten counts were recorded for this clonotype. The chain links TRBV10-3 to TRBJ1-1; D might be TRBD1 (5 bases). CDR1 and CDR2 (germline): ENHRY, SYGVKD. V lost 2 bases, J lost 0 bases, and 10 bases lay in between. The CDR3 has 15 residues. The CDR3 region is CAISEGGRLNTEAFF. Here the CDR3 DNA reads TGTGCCATCAGTGAGGGGGGACGGTTGAACACTGAAGCTTTCTTT.